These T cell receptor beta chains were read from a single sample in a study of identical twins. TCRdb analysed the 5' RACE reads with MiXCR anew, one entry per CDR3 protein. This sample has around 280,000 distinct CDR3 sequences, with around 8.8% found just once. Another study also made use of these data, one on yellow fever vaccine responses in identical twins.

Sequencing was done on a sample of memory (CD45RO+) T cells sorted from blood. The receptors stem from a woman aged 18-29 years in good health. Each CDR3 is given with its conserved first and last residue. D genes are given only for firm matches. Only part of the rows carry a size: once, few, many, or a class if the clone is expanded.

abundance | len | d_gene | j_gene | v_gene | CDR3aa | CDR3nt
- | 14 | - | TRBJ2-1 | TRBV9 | CASSSGTGNRGQFF | TGTGCCAGCAGCTCCGGGACCGGGAACAGAGGGCAGTTCTTC
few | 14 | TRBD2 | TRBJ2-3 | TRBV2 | CASRGRGATDTQYF | TGTGCCAGCAGGGGGAGGGGTGCCACAGATACGCAGTATTTT
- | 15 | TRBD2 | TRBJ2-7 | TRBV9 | CASSPWEGRSYEQYF | TGTGCCAGCAGCCCTTGGGAGGGGAGATCCTACGAGCAGTACTTC
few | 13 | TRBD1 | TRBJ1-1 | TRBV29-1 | CSVGTVANTEAFF | TGCAGCGTCGGGACAGTAGCGAACACTGAGGCTTTCTTT
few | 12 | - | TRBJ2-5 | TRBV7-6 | CASSFRQETQYF | TGTGCCAGCAGCTTCCGCCAAGAGACCCAGTACTTC
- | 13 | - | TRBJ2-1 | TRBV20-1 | CSASGLVGNEQFF | TGCAGTGCTTCCGGACTGGTAGGAAATGAGCAGTTCTTC
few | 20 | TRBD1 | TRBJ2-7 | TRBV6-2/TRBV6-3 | CASSHGTGGEAGEYLGEQYF | TGTGCCAGCAGTCACGGGACAGGGGGCGAAGCGGGAGAGTATCTTGGCGAGCAGTACTTC
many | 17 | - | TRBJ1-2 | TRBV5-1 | CASGPAPGSIFSKGYTF | TGCGCCAGCGGGCCCGCGCCAGGATCCATTTTCTCTAAGGGCTACACCTTC
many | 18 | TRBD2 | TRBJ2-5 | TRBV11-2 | CASSPLRGLAGLQETQYF | TGTGCCAGCAGCCCTCTTCGGGGACTAGCGGGCCTTCAAGAGACCCAGTACTTC
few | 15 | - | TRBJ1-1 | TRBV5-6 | CASSLVGVKGTEAFF | TGTGCCAGCAGCTTGGTTGGGGTTAAAGGCACTGAAGCTTTCTTT
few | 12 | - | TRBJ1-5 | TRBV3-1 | CASSQLDGPQHF | TGTGCCAGCAGCCAATTAGACGGCCCCCAGCATTTT
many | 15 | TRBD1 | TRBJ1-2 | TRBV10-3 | CAISDPDRVTVGYTF | TGTGCCATCAGTGACCCGGACAGGGTGACGGTTGGCTACACCTTC
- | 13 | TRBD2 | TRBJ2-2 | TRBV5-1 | CANSGDFTGELFF | TGCGCCAACAGCGGGGACTTCACCGGGGAGCTGTTTTTT
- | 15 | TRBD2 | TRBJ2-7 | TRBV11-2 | CASSLGLAVPLEQYF | TGTGCCAGCAGCTTAGGTCTAGCGGTGCCTTTGGAGCAGTACTTC
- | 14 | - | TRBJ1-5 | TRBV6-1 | CASRPGWGNQPQHF | TGTGCCAGCAGGCCAGGGTGGGGCAATCAGCCCCAGCATTTT
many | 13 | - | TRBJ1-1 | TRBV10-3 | CAITEGVNTEAFF | TGTGCCATCACCGAAGGGGTGAACACTGAAGCTTTCTTT
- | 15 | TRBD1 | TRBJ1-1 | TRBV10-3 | CAISKDRARFPEAFF | TGTGCCATCAGTAAGGACAGGGCAAGGTTCCCTGAAGCTTTCTTT
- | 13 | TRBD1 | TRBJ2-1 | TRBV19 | CASTGQGYNEQFF | TGTGCCAGTACGGGACAGGGGTACAATGAGCAGTTCTTC
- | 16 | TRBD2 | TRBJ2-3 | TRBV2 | CASSEAGSGVTDTQYF | TGTGCCAGCAGTGAAGCGGGTAGCGGGGTAACAGATACGCAGTATTTT
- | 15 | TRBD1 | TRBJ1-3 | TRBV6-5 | CASSLTGEIRNTIYF | TGTGCCAGCAGTTTGACAGGGGAAATCCGTAACACCATATATTTT
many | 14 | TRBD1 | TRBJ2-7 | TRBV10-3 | CAIKGQGGPYEQYF | TGTGCCATTAAAGGACAGGGGGGACCCTACGAGCAGTACTTC
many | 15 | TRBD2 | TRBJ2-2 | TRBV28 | CASSLPGRVTGELFF | TGTGCCAGCAGTTTACCCGGGAGGGTCACCGGGGAGCTGTTTTTT
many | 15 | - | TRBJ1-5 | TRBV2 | CASSEAGQYNQPQHF | TGTGCCAGCAGTGAAGCGGGGCAGTACAATCAGCCCCAGCATTTT
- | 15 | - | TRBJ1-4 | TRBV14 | CASSQGQSDNEKLFF | TGTGCCAGCAGCCAAGGCCAGTCGGATAATGAAAAACTGTTTTTT
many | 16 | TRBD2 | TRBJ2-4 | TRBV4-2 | CASSHGGDLAKNIQYF | TGTGCCAGCAGCCACGGGGGGGACCTAGCCAAAAACATTCAGTACTTC
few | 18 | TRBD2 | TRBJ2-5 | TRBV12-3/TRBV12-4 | CASCLVRVLAGGQETQYF | TGTGCCAGCTGTTTAGTTAGGGTGCTAGCGGGAGGGCAAGAGACCCAGTACTTC
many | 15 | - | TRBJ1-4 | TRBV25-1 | CASSDRGPGGEKLFF | TGTGCCAGCAGTGACCGGGGCCCGGGGGGTGAAAAACTGTTTTTT
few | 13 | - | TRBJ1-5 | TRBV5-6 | CASKGLSNQPQHF | TGTGCCAGCAAAGGGCTCAGCAATCAGCCCCAGCATTTT
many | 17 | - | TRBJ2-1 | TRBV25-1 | CASSEAPPQKRYNEQFF | TGTGCCAGCAGTGAAGCCCCCCCACAGAAACGGTACAATGAGCAGTTCTTC
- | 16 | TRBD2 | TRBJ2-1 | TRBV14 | CASSQVRSGDYNEQFF | TGTGCCAGCAGCCAAGTGCGGAGCGGGGATTACAATGAGCAGTTCTTC
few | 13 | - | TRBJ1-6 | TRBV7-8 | CASSSLYDSPLHF | TGTGCCAGCAGCTCCCTATATGATTCACCCCTCCACTTT
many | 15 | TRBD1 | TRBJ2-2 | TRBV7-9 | CASSFGQGNTGELFF | TGTGCCAGCAGTTTTGGACAGGGGAACACCGGGGAGCTGTTTTTT